This T cell receptor (beta chain) was profiled in a study of blood T cell repertoires in COVID-19. Study overall: COVID-19 samples collected from the United States, Italy and Spain covered acute and convalescent phases.

The CDR3 runs to 17 residues. V lost 1 base and J 2 bases, leaving 18 bases between the germline ends. Germline CDR1 SGHRS, CDR2 YFSETQ. Some clones are missing from TCRdb's copy, which holds only in-frame ones; the method was immunoSEQ multiplex PCR. The sample carries 75,000 to 90,000 clones, around 85% recorded once. Sequencing used peripheral blood. This sequence joins TRBV5-1 and TRBJ2-5; D might be TRBD1 (6 bases). This TCR was sampled from a man older than 75 with active or convalescent COVID-19. CDR3: CASSLFLQRGLQETQYF. DNA of the CDR3: TGCGCCAGCAGCTTGTTTCTCCAGAGGGGGTTACAAGAGACCCAGTACTTC.